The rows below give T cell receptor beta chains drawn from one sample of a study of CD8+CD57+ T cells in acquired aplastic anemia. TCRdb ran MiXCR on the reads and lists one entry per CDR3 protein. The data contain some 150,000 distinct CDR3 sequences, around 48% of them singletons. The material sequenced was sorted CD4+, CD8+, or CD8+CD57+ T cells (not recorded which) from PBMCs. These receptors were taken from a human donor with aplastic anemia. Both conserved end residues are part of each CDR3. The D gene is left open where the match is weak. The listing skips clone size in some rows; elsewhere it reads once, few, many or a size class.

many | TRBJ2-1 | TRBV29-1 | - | TGCAGCGCTGTTGGTTACAATGAGCAGTTCTTC | CSAVGYNEQFF
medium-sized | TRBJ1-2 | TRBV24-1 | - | TGTGCCACCAGTGGAGGGGACGGCTACACCTTC | CATSGGDGYTF
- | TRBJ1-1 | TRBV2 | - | TGTGCCAGCAAGGACTACTTGAACACTGAAGCTTTCTTT | CASKDYLNTEAFF
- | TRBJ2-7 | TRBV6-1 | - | TGTGCCAGCAGTGAGCAGCGTACCTACGAGCAGTACTTC | CASSEQRTYEQYF
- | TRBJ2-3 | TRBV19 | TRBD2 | TGTGCCAGTAGTCCGACTAGCGGGGCCAATACGCAGTATTTT | CASSPTSGANTQYF
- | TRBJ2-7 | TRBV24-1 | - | TGTGCCACCCCCGACCGATACGAGCAGTACTTC | CATPDRYEQYF
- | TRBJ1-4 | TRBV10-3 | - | TGTGCCATCAGTGTGAACCGGGCAACTAATGAAAAACTGTTTTTT | CAISVNRATNEKLFF
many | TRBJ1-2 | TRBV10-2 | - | TGCGCCAGCAGTGAGTCGATAGGACTGAACTATGGCTACACCTTC | CASSESIGLNYGYTF
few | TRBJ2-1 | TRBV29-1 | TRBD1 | TGCAGCGTTGATGTGACAGGGTCCCGCTATGAGCAGTTCTTC | CSVDVTGSRYEQFF
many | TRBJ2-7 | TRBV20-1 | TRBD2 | TGCAGTGCTAAAAGCCGGGACTACCTTTTCGAGCAGTACTTC | CSAKSRDYLFEQYF
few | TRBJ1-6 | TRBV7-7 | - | TGTGCCAGCAGCCAAACCTATCACAACTCACCCCTCCACTTT | CASSQTYHNSPLHF
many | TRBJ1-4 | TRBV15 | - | TGTGCCACCGCGAAGCTGGTCGGTACCGCAACTAGTGAAAAACTGTTTTTT | CATAKLVGTATSEKLFF
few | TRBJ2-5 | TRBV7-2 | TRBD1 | TGTGCCAGCAGCAGCGGACAGGCAGAGACCCAGTACTTC | CASSSGQAETQYF
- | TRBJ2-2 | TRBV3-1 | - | TGTGCCAGCAGCCAAGTCTTGACAGCGAACACCGGGGAGCTGTTTTTT | CASSQVLTANTGELFF
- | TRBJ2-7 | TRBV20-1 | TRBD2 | TGCAGTGCCATAGCGGGAGGGCCCTACGAGCAGTACTTC | CSAIAGGPYEQYF
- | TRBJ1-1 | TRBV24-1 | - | TGTGCCACCAGTGACGTTACTGAAGCTTTCTTT | CATSDVTEAFF
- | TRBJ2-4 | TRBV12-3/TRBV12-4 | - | TGTGCCAGCAGTTTTGGAGGGATGAAGAACCTAGCCAAAAACCTTCAGTACTTC | CASSFGGMKNLAKNLQYF
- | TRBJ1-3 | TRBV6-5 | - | TGTGCCAGCAGTTACACCAGGGGAAACACCATATATTTT | CASSYTRGNTIYF
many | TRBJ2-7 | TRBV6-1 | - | TGTGCCAGCAGTCAAACAGGGACCTACGAGCAGTACTTC | CASSQTGTYEQYF
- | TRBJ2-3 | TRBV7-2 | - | TGTGCCAGCAGCCTTAGAAGGGCAGATACGCAGTATTTT | CASSLRRADTQYF
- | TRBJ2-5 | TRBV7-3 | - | TGTGCCAGCAGCTTAAATCCTGACAGCCAGACCCAGTACTTC | CASSLNPDSQTQYF
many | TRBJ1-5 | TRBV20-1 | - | TGCAGTGCTAGAGTGGAGGCAGGAAAAAGCAATCAGCCCCAGCATTTT | CSARVEAGKSNQPQHF
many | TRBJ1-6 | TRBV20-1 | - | TGCAGTGCTAGTGATAGGGTAAATTCACCCCTCCACTTT | CSASDRVNSPLHF